This T cell receptor (beta chain) was documented in a study of CXCR3-negative and CXCR3-positive naive CD8 T cells (dated by TCRdb to the late 2010s). Study-wide context: Approximately 130 million TRB reads were obtained in total, roughly 1.5 +/- 0.3 million reads per library. Diversity and physicochemical repertoire analyses were performed on around 10 donors pooled from two independent experiments. TRBV-TRBJ cluster analysis included naive subsets from a handful of donors and memory cells from 3 donors.

For every CD8+ T cell subset, around 300,000 cells were flow-sorted straight into RLT lysis buffer, and each subset was sorted in triplicate. Standard density gradient centrifugation was used to isolate peripheral blood mononuclear cells from buffy coats. Total RNA was extracted from sorted cells with an RNeasy Mini Kit. Based on the germline V gene, the CDR1 and CDR2 sequences are SGHRS and YFSETQ. The CDR3 spans 15 residues, from the cysteine through the phenylalanine. DNA was not recorded. The full study reports these points: Freshly isolated PBMCs were used for most assays because CXCR3 expression went down partially after cryopreservation. Both naive subsets had comparably high repertoire diversity, while memory CD8+ T cells had much lower repertoire diversity. Because surface CD5, which is linked to self-reactivity in mice, was comparable between the naive subsets, TCR interaction strength was also inferred from the physicochemical properties of TRB CDR3s. TRBV-TRBJ usage was similar between naive CXCR3-negative and CXCR3-positive cells from the same donor, while memory cells showed distinct patterns.

Comment on this clonotype: The clone's antigen remains unknown.

The sequencing machine was a NextSeq 550. The Human TCR Profiling Kit (MiLaboratory) was used to make UMI-labeled 5' RACE TRB cDNA libraries. The full amount of extracted RNA was used for cDNA synthesis, and the full amount of resulting cDNA was used for PCR amplification. The libraries were made side by side, with each library going through the same number of PCR cycles. In the source study's methods: About 48,000 +/- 9,800 unique UMI-labeled TRB cDNA molecules per library were extracted with MIGEC and MiXCR, with at least two reads per UMI required. Each library averaged about 40,000 +/- 10,000 functional in-frame TRB CDR3 nucleotide clonotypes without stop codons. After downsampling to 5000 UMI-labeled TRB molecules per sample, diversity metrics such as normalized Shannon-Wiener and Chao1 were calculated in VDJtools. VDJtools computed clonotype-size-weighted physicochemical properties of the central five CDR3 residues: interaction energy, strength, volume and Kidera factor 4. One entry per CDR3 protein sequence results from the TCRdb reprocessing of the reads, with DNA left out. In this record, the V and J calls reflect TCRdb's handling and not the investigators' own analysis. In this sample's table one finds about 40,000 distinct CDR3 sequences. The top ten clonotypes cover about 8.4% of the sample.

The clonotype originates from a human donor in good health. Some clones in this sample may be carry-over from other donors' samples. The chain is made from TRBV5-1 and TRBJ2-7; TCRdb names TRBD1, which stays unverified in the absence of DNA. The sample taken for sequencing was memory CD8+ T cells from blood. In light of the paper, this sample's cell subset or site label describes: conventional CD8+ memory T cells (TMEM), sorted as controls. The CDR3 protein sequence reads: CASRSTGPSFYEQYF.